This T cell receptor beta chain was captured by sequencing in a study of control samples from healthy donors and cancer patients. Germline lookup yields CDR1 SGHTA and CDR2 FQGNSA. The trim removed 5 bases at V and 6 bases at J, leaving 7 bases unmatched. The CDR3 has 15 amino acids. Sequencing was performed with immunoSEQ multiplex PCR; in TCRdb, only in-frame clones are kept and a portion is missing. The table has some 150,000 clones, over 85% seen once. The TCR originated in a man aged 35 to 55 in good health. V is TRBV7-2 and J is TRBJ1-2, with TRBD1 matching over 12 bases. Specimen: blood. CDR3 sequence reads: CASSPDGTGGDGYTF. DNA of the CDR3: TGTGCCAGCAGCCCAGACGGGACAGGGGGCGATGGCTACACCTTC.